A single sample gave rise to the 20 T cell receptor beta chains below, sequenced in a study of blood T cell repertoires in COVID-19. The data were produced by immunoSEQ multiplex PCR, yet TCRdb's version contains in-frame clones alone and is incomplete. The data contain around 200,000 clones, about 80% of them singletons. Sequenced: peripheral blood. These receptors were taken from a man aged 25 to 40 with active or convalescent COVID-19.

The V call is TRBV18, the J call TRBJ1-1, with no clear D. Germline V gene lookup returns CDR1 KGHSH and CDR2 LQKENI. This CDR3 is built from 13 residues. V lost 4 bases, J lost 5 bases, and 11 bases lay in between. The CDR3: CASSLTGGTEAFF. DNA for the CDR3: TGTGCCAGCTCACTCACCGGCGGAACTGAAGCTTTCTTT.

V is TRBV19 and J is TRBJ1-2; 7 nucleotides match TRBD1. Germline CDR1 reads LNHDA; CDR2 reads SQIVND (reference sequence). V shed 9 bases, J shed 3 bases, and the junction held 4 bases outside the gene matches. The CDR3 has 12 residues. The CDR3 is CASADRDYGYTF. In DNA form, the CDR3 reads TGTGCCAGCGCAGACAGGGACTATGGCTACACCTTC. The full variable domain, rest sourced from reference TRBV19 and TRBJ1-2, is DGGITQSPKYLFRKEGQNVTLSCEQNLNHDAMYWYRQDPGQGLRLIYYSQIVNDFQKGDIAEGYSVSREKKESFPLTVTSAQKNPTAFYLCASADRDYGYTFGSGTRLTVV.

The CDR3, as DNA: TGTGCCAGCTCACAGGGGAAGGACGGGGAGCTGTTTTTT. The encoded protein is CASSQGKDGELFF. The chain carries TRBV18 and TRBJ2-2, with a weak D call TRBD1 (5 bases). Germline-derived CDR1 and CDR2 are KGHSH and LQKENI. The V gene lost 4 bases and the J gene lost 7 bases, with 10 bases spanning the gap. The CDR3 contains 13 residues.

The chain joins TRBV18 to TRBJ1-1, with TRBD1 as a possible D gene (5 bases). The CDR3 is made up of 14 amino acids. Per germline, CDR1 KGHSH and CDR2 LQKENI. Trimming took off 3 bases at V and 4 bases at J, with 12 bases between the two ends. The CDR3 region has the DNA TGTGCCAGCTCACCGGTCCAGGGTTCCACTGAAGCTTTCTTT. It is translated as CASSPVQGSTEAFF.

V and J are TRBV29-1 and TRBJ1-1, with 7 bases that match TRBD1. The CDR3 contains 14 residues. J gave up 5 bases and V 7 bases, and 13 bases lay outside the gene matches. The V gene's germline CDR1 is SQVTM and CDR2 ANQGSEA. DNA for the CDR3: TGCAGCGCCCCCCCCCGGGACAGACTTACTGAAGCTTTCTTT. It is translated as CSAPPRDRLTEAFF.

This chain joins TRBV12-3 or TRBV12-4 and TRBJ1-1; weak D call: TRBD1 (6 bases). This CDR3 has 12 residues. The germline V and J ends were trimmed by 8 bases and 5 bases, with 12 bases remaining between them. CDR3 region: CASQTGLTEAFF. The CDR3 DNA follows: TGTGCCAGCCAAACAGGGCTAACTGAAGCTTTCTTT.

The chain joins TRBV18 to TRBJ1-2; 8 bases fit TRBD1. V gave up 2 bases and J gave up 4 bases; unmatched junction bases: 3. Looked up from germline, CDR1 is KGHSH and CDR2 is LQKENI. The CDR3 length is 14 residues. The CDR3 nucleotides are TGTGCCAGCTCACCAACAGGGACAGGCTATGGCTACACCTTC. This sequence encodes CASSPTGTGYGYTF. Looking up the rest from reference TRBV18 and TRBJ1-2 gives the full variable domain: NAGVMQNPRHLVRRRGQEARLRCSPMKGHSHVYWYRQLPEEGLKFMVYLQKENIIDESGMPKERFSAEFPKEGPSILRIQQVVRGDSAAYFCASSPTGTGYGYTFGSGTRLTVV.

The chain has TRBV19 and TRBJ1-1; D unresolved. This CDR3 has 12 amino acids. V lost 8 bases and J 6 bases, leaving 13 bases between the germline ends. Germline V gene sequence: CDR1 LNHDA, CDR2 SQIVND (reference sequence). This CDR3 is CASSEANAEAFF. In DNA, the CDR3 is TGTGCCAGTTCCGAAGCAAACGCTGAAGCTTTCTTT.

The genes are TRBV6-5 and TRBJ1-2; unclear D gene. The CDR3 has 15 residues. V shed 2 bases and J shed 0 bases, with 10 bases lying between them. Germline CDR1 reads MNHEY; CDR2 reads SVGAGI. CDR3: CASSYKPGANYGYTF. The DNA for the CDR3 is TGTGCCAGCAGTTACAAGCCGGGTGCTAACTATGGCTACACCTTC.

The CDR3 DNA sequence: TGTGCCATCCCGGGGGGATTCCACACCGGGGAGCTGTTTTTT. Translating it yields CAIPGGFHTGELFF. The V gene is TRBV5-4, the J gene TRBJ2-2; 7 nucleotides match TRBD2. There are 14 residues in the CDR3. Germline V gene lookup returns CDR1 SGHNT and CDR2 YYREEE (reference sequence). The V and J ends lost 9 bases and 3 bases, in that order; junction bases with no gene match: 8.

CDR3: CASGPHSADRGKETQYF. The DNA of the CDR3 is TGTGCCAGCGGCCCCCACAGCGCGGACAGGGGAAAAGAGACCCAGTACTTC. This chain joins TRBV2 and TRBJ2-5, with TRBD1 matching 9 bases. Trimming cost V 8 bases and J 3 bases; bases outside gene matches: 16. This CDR3 comprises 17 residues. CDR1 and CDR2 (germline): SNHLY, FYNNEI. Full variable domain (outside the CDR3, taken from reference TRBV2 and TRBJ2-5): EPEVTQTPSHQVTQMGQEVILRCVPISNHLYFYWYRQILGQKVEFLVSFYNNEISEKSEIFDDQFSVERPDGSNFTLKIRSTKLEDSAMYFCASGPHSADRGKETQYFGPGTRLLVL.

V usage is TRBV19 and J usage is TRBJ2-2; maybe TRBD1 (6 bases). The ends were cut back, 3 bases at V and 0 bases at J, with 11 bases in the middle. This CDR3 region has 16 residues. Per germline, CDR1 LNHDA and CDR2 SQIVND (reference sequence). The CDR3 is CASSILTGANTGELFF. The CDR3 DNA sequence: TGTGCCAGTAGTATCTTGACAGGAGCGAACACCGGGGAGCTGTTTTTT.

This clone was detected only once. V usage is TRBV10-3 and J usage is TRBJ2-5; the match to TRBD2 covers 13 bases. Germline assignment: CDR1 ENHRY and CDR2 SYGVKD. The CDR3 loop spans 14 amino acids. Unmatched junction bases numbered 4, after V lost 9 bases and J lost 3 bases. CDR3 amino acids: CAIRTSGSKETQYF. CDR3 bases: TGTGCCATAAGGACTAGCGGGAGTAAAGAGACCCAGTACTTC.

The rearrangement links TRBV9 to TRBJ2-3; TRBD2 might be the D (7 bases). Trimming removed 4 bases from V and 8 bases from J, with 20 bases in between. Germline CDR1 SGDLS, CDR2 YYNGEE. The length of the CDR3 is 15 residues. CDR3 sequence (DNA): TGTGCCAGCAGCATCCTAGGGGGGGACCTTGGTACGCAGTATTTT. Its translation: CASSILGGDLGTQYF.

This sequence joins TRBV6-1 and TRBJ1-1; D unresolved. The CDR3 is made up of 16 amino acids. Germline assignment: CDR1 MNHNS and CDR2 SASEGT. V was shortened by 1 base and J by 0 bases, with 12 bases between the two germline ends. CDR3 region: CASSEDSPHLNTEAFF. Written as DNA, the CDR3 is TGTGCCAGCAGTGAAGACAGCCCGCATTTGAACACTGAAGCTTTCTTT.

The chain joins TRBV20-1 to TRBJ1-5, with a tentative D call TRBD1 (6 bases). Germline assignment: CDR1 DFQATT and CDR2 SNEGSKA (reference sequence). The V end lost 3 bases, the J end lost 5 bases, and 17 bases lay between the germline ends. There are 15 residues in the CDR3. CDR3 bases: TGCAGTGCTAGTCAAGACAGGACCTTTGATCAGCCCCAGCATTTT. Residues: CSASQDRTFDQPQHF.

The rearrangement uses TRBV6-5 and TRBJ2-3, with D possibly being TRBD1 (5 bases). The CDR3 sequence is 14 residues long. V was pared by 6 bases and J by 2 bases, with 12 bases between. Looked up from germline, CDR1 is MNHEY and CDR2 is SVGAGI. CDR3 nucleotide sequence: TGTGCCAGCAGAGGAGTACAGGTCACAGATACGCAGTATTTT. This translates into CASRGVQVTDTQYF.

This clone was seen a single time. V is TRBV7-8 and J is TRBJ2-5, with D possibly TRBD2 on 5 matching bases. With 3 bases removed from V and 5 bases from J, the gap between germline ends came to 19 bases. CDR3 length: 16 amino acids. Looked up from germline, CDR1 is SGHVS and CDR2 is FQNEAQ. CDR3 sequence: CASSFLGGSGLETQYF. CDR3 coding DNA: TGTGCCAGCAGCTTTCTTGGCGGGTCCGGGTTGGAGACCCAGTACTTC. Full variable domain (remainder filled in from reference TRBV7-8 and TRBJ2-5): GAGVSQSPRYKVAKRGQDVALRCDPISGHVSLFWYQQALGQGPEFLTYFQNEAQLDKSGLPSDRFFAERPEGSVSTLKIQRTQQEDSAVYLCASSFLGGSGLETQYFGPGTRLLVL.

This chain uses TRBV27 with TRBJ2-7; 8 bases are a match to TRBD1. The V and J ends lost 6 bases and 5 bases, in that order; junction bases with no gene match: 6. Germline lookup yields CDR1 MNHEY and CDR2 SMNVEV (reference sequence). CDR3 length: 13 amino acids. The CDR3 here is CASRAGGRNEQYV. CDR3 in DNA: TGTGCCAGCAGGGCAGGGGGCCGAAACGAGCAGTACGTC.

V usage is TRBV15 and J usage is TRBJ2-1; TRBD1 agrees at 9 bases. V was pared by 4 bases and J by 0 bases, with 13 bases of the junction left unmatched. The CDR3 has 19 residues. Germline-derived CDR1 and CDR2 are LNHNV and YYDKDF (reference sequence). The CDR3 DNA sequence: TGTGCCACCAGCACCCCCGGGGACAGGGTAACGGACTCCTACAATGAGCAGTTCTTC. Amino acids: CATSTPGDRVTDSYNEQFF. Complete variable domain (other parts from reference TRBV15 and TRBJ2-1): DAMVIQNPRYQVTQFGKPVTLSCSQTLNHNVMYWYQQKSSQAPKLLFHYYDKDFNNEADTPDNFQSRRPNTSFCFLDIRSPGLGDTAMYLCATSTPGDRVTDSYNEQFFGPGTRLTVL.